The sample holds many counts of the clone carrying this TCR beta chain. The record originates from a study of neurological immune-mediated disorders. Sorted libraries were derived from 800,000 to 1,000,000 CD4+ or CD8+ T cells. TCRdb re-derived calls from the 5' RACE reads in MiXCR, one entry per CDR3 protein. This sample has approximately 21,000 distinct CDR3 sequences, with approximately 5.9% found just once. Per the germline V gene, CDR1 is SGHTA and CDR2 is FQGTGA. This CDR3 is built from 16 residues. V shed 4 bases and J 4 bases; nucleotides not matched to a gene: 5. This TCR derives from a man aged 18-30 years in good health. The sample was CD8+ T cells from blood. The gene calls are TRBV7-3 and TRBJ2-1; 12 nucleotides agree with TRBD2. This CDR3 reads CASSSELAGGYNEQFF. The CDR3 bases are TGTGCCAGCAGCTCCGAACTAGCGGGGGGATACAATGAGCAGTTCTTC.